A single sample is the source of the 10 T cell receptor beta chains below, sequenced in a study of T cell changes during pregnancy in multiple sclerosis. The table came from immunoSEQ multiplex PCR; TCRdb's copy has only in-frame clones and leaves some out. The sample shows tens of thousands of clones, roughly 90% of them seen only once. This specimen was CD4+ T cells from peripheral blood mononuclear cells, taken in the third trimester of pregnancy. Source of these receptors: a female donor in good health, enrolled as a control in a pregnancy study.

V usage is TRBV29-1 and J usage is TRBJ1-2; D not resolved. V was cut by 7 bases and J by 8 bases, with 23 bases left in between. Germline-derived CDR1 and CDR2 are SQVTM and ANQGSEA. This CDR3 has 14 residues. CDR3 protein: CSAVPGLGPGGYTF. The DNA for the CDR3 is TGCAGCGCGGTACCAGGCCTTGGCCCAGGAGGCTACACCTTC.

The V and J genes are TRBV9 and TRBJ1-2; D is possibly TRBD1 (5 bases). This CDR3 spans 14 amino acids. The ends were cut back, 4 bases at V and 8 bases at J, with 18 bases in the middle. Germline CDR1 SGDLS, CDR2 YYNGEE. CDR3 nucleotides: TGTGCCAGCAGCCAATCAGGAGGGGCGCGGGGCTACACCTTC. Its translation: CASSQSGGARGYTF.

The chain recombines TRBV5-1 with TRBJ2-1; 11 bases line up with TRBD2. Trimming removed 2 bases from V and 1 base from J; junction bases left unmatched: 2. There are 16 residues in the CDR3. Germline CDR1 and CDR2: SGHRS and YFSETQ. In DNA form, the CDR3 reads TGCGCCAGCAGCTTTGGGACTAGCGGTTCCTACAATGAGCAGTTCTTC. The encoded protein is CASSFGTSGSYNEQFF. Filled out from reference TRBV5-1 and TRBJ2-1, the complete variable domain reads KAGVTQTPRYLIKTRGQQVTLSCSPISGHRSVSWYQQTPGQGLQFLFEYFSETQRNKGNFPGRFSGRQFSNSRSEMNVSTLELGDSALYLCASSFGTSGSYNEQFFGPGTRLTVL.

The rearrangement links TRBV11-3 to TRBJ2-2, with unresolved D. The CDR3 has 15 residues. Germline V gene data show CDR1 as SGHNT and CDR2 as YENEEA. Trimming removed 5 bases at V and 0 bases at J, with 10 bases between. The CDR3 DNA sequence: TGTGCCAGCAGCCCCGGAGTTACGAACACCGGGGAGCTGTTTTTT. It yields the protein CASSPGVTNTGELFF. The full variable domain, with the rest looked up from reference TRBV11-3 and TRBJ2-2, is EAGVVQSPRYKIIEKKQPVAFWCNPISGHNTLYWYLQNLGQGPELLIRYENEEAVDDSQLPKDRFSAERLKGVDSTLKIQPAELGDSAVYLCASSPGVTNTGELFFGEGSRLTVL.

The chain couples TRBV18 to TRBJ2-3; D not resolved. The germline V gene has CDR1 KGHSH and CDR2 LQKENI. The CDR3 sequence is 16 residues long. Trimming stripped 0 bases from V and 4 bases from J, with 14 bases between. CDR3 residues: CASSPPARPLPDTQYF. Written as DNA, the CDR3 is TGTGCCAGCTCACCACCGGCCAGGCCCCTTCCAGATACGCAGTATTTT.

The chain is built from TRBV11-2 and TRBJ2-3; D is unclear. V was pared by 2 bases and J by 3 bases, with 9 bases between. In germline, CDR1 is SGHAT, CDR2 FQNNGV. CDR3 length: 14 residues. The CDR3 nucleotides are TGTGCCAGCAGCTTACTCTCTAGAACAGATACGCAGTATTTT. As protein: CASSLLSRTDTQYF.

The chain uses TRBV5-4 and TRBJ2-3; D remains ambiguous. Germline lookup yields CDR1 SGHNT and CDR2 YYREEE (reference sequence). The CDR3 has 12 residues. V dropped 1 base and J dropped 7 bases, with 7 bases sitting between them. The chain's CDR3 is CASSLNDNTQYF. The CDR3, as DNA: TGTGCCAGCAGCTTGAACGACAATACGCAGTATTTT.

V gene TRBV5-1 combines with J gene TRBJ2-3; 7 nucleotides align to TRBD2. Unmatched junction bases numbered 10, after V lost 4 bases and J lost 2 bases. The CDR3 is 16 amino acids. In germline, CDR1 is SGHRS, CDR2 YFSETQ. This CDR3 is CASSIGASGYTDTQYF. The CDR3 DNA reads as TGCGCCAGCAGCATTGGGGCTAGCGGCTACACAGATACGCAGTATTTT.

The CDR3 DNA follows: TGTGCCAGCAGCCAGGGGGTGGGACAGGGTTCTTCCTACGAGCAGTACTTC. Protein: CASSQGVGQGSSYEQYF. V and J are TRBV7-6 and TRBJ2-7; 9 bases are shared with TRBD1. Trimming took 5 bases from V and 1 from J; bases not matched to a gene: 12. Germline V gene lookup returns CDR1 SGHVS and CDR2 FNYEAQ. The CDR3 totals 17 residues. The full variable domain, with the rest looked up from reference TRBV7-6 and TRBJ2-7, is GAGVSQSPRYKVTKRGQDVALRCDPISGHVSLYWYRQALGQGPEFLTYFNYEAQQDKSGLPNDRFSAERPEGSISTLTIQRTEQRDSAMYRCASSQGVGQGSSYEQYFGPGTRLTVT.

This chain uses TRBV29-1 with TRBJ2-5, with D maybe TRBD1 (6 bases). CDR3 size: 14 residues. The germline CDR1 and CDR2 sequences are SQVTM and ANQGSEA. The germline V and J ends were trimmed by 7 bases and 0 bases, with 15 bases remaining between them. DNA of the CDR3: TGCAGCGGCCGGGACACCCGGTACCAAGAGACCCAGTACTTC. Its protein product is CSGRDTRYQETQYF.